Each of the 13 T cell receptor beta chains below was sequenced from the same sample in a study of T cell responses to AZD1222 COVID-19 vaccine. TCRdb's copy holds only in-frame clones and misses some; the assay was immunoSEQ multiplex PCR. The sample includes 120,000 to 150,000 clones, 89% of them seen just once. The sample consisted of peripheral blood, taken 28 days after the second AZD1222 dose. The receptors shown here come from an adult who received the AZD1222 COVID-19 vaccine.

The chain has TRBV27 and TRBJ1-1, with a weak D call TRBD1 (5 bases). This CDR3 has 14 amino acids. V was pared by 8 bases and J by 4 bases, with 17 bases between. Germline lookup yields CDR1 MNHEY and CDR2 SMNVEV (reference sequence). In DNA form, the CDR3 reads TGTGCCAGCCGCCCGGGACTCGAGGGCACTGAAGCTTTCTTT. Translating it yields CASRPGLEGTEAFF.

The J gene is TRBJ1-4, the V gene TRBV10-1; possibly TRBD1 for D (5 bases). Germline assignment: CDR1 WNHNN and CDR2 SYGVQD (reference sequence). The CDR3 contains 18 residues. V lost 5 bases, J lost 1 base, and 20 bases lay in between. The CDR3, as DNA: TGCGCCAGCAGTCAGATCGGGGGGAGTAAGATAACTAATGAAAAACTGTTTTTT. It translates to CASSQIGGSKITNEKLFF.

The V call is TRBV6-6, the J call TRBJ1-1, with TRBD1 matching 10 bases. The trim removed 5 bases at V and 3 bases at J, leaving 9 bases unmatched. Germline CDR1 is MNHNY and CDR2 is SVGAGI (reference sequence). This CDR3 has 16 amino acids. The CDR3 region is CASSTPRQGADTEAFF. In DNA, the CDR3 is TGTGCCAGCAGTACCCCACGACAGGGGGCGGACACTGAAGCTTTCTTT.

This chain joins TRBV12-3 or TRBV12-4 and TRBJ1-1, with D possibly TRBD1 on 5 matching bases. V was cut by 6 bases and J by 6 bases, with 14 bases left in between. The CDR3 consists of 13 residues. This chain's CDR3 is CASSEGPRSEAFF. The CDR3 DNA sequence: TGTGCCAGCAGCGAGGGGCCCCGATCTGAAGCTTTCTTT.

The CDR3 protein is CASSLSVTDTQYF. CDR3 sequence (DNA): TGTGCCAGCAGTCTCTCGGTCACAGATACGCAGTATTTT. This chain uses TRBV28 with TRBJ2-3; D is unresolved. There are 13 residues in the CDR3. Per the germline V gene, CDR1 is MDHEN and CDR2 is SYDVKM. Trimming took 5 bases from V and 2 from J, leaving 8 bases between them.

The gene calls are TRBV28 and TRBJ2-3; 7 bases fit TRBD2. V shed 5 bases and J 2 bases; nucleotides not matched to a gene: 10. The germline gives CDR1 MDHEN, CDR2 SYDVKM. This CDR3 is built from 16 residues. Here the CDR3 reads CASSPRGSGYTDTQYF. The CDR3 nucleotides read TGTGCCAGCAGTCCCCGGGGTAGCGGGTACACAGATACGCAGTATTTT.

The chain links TRBV5-1 to TRBJ2-1; the D gene is possibly TRBD2 (6 bases). V shed 3 bases and J shed 8 bases, with 15 bases lying between them. Germline CDR1 is SGHRS and CDR2 is YFSETQ. This CDR3 contains 14 residues. The CDR3 DNA follows: TGCGCCAGCAGCTCCCAGACTAGATCCTATGAGCAGTTCTTC. As protein: CASSSQTRSYEQFF.

This rearrangement joins TRBV7-9 to TRBJ2-1; D uncertain. The CDR3 is 11 amino acids. CDR1 and CDR2 from the germline V gene are SEHNR and FQNEAQ (reference sequence). The germline V and J ends were trimmed by 1 base and 8 bases, with 3 bases remaining between them. The CDR3 nucleotides read TGTGCCAGCAGCTTAGGGCATGAGCAGTTCTTC. Its protein product is CASSLGHEQFF. Complete variable domain (other parts from reference TRBV7-9 and TRBJ2-1): DTGVSQNPRHKITKRGQNVTFRCDPISEHNRLYWYRQTLGQGPEFLTYFQNEAQLEKSRLLSDRFSAERPKGSFSTLEIQRTEQGDSAMYLCASSLGHEQFFGPGTRLTVL.

The chain joins TRBV7-8 to TRBJ2-7, with TRBD1 identical over 11 bases. The CDR3 totals 15 residues. After removal of 1 base from V and 3 bases from J, the junction contained 2 bases not matched to a gene. The germline CDR1 and CDR2 sequences are SGHVS and FQNEAQ. The CDR3 loop is CASSLGGTGGYEQYF. CDR3 nucleotide sequence: TGTGCCAGCAGCTTAGGAGGGACAGGGGGCTACGAGCAGTACTTC.

The rearrangement uses TRBV5-8 and TRBJ1-1, with 10 bases aligning to TRBD1. The CDR3 length is 13 residues. Germline trimming cut 4 bases from V and 11 bases from J; bases unmatched to any gene: 8. Germline-derived CDR1 and CDR2 are SGHTS and YDEGEE. CDR3 DNA: TGTGCCAGCAGCCGACAGGGGGCGGGGGACGCTTTCTTT. It encodes CASSRQGAGDAFF.

The V and J genes are TRBV2 and TRBJ1-1; weak D call: TRBD1 (5 bases). V lost 2 bases to trimming and J lost 0 bases, with 7 bases between them. The CDR3 totals 14 residues. Germline CDR1 and CDR2: SNHLY and FYNNEI. CDR3 DNA sequence: TGTGCCAGCAGTGAACTGGGGGTGAACACTGAAGCTTTCTTT. Translation gives CASSELGVNTEAFF.

The chain recombines TRBV29-1 with TRBJ2-1; D unresolved. The ends were cut back, 7 bases at V and 6 bases at J, with 7 bases in the middle. The CDR3 is 10 residues long. Per the germline V gene, CDR1 is SQVTM and CDR2 is ANQGSEA. This CDR3 is CSGAINEQFF. The CDR3 bases are TGCAGCGGTGCAATCAATGAGCAGTTCTTC.

The V gene is TRBV5-1, the J gene TRBJ2-7; D tentatively fits TRBD1 or TRBD2 (5 bases each). The V end was cut by 7 bases, the J end by 6 bases, with 14 bases between. Germline V lookup: CDR1 SGHRS, CDR2 YFSETQ. The CDR3 length is 12 residues. This chain's CDR3 is CASGTGEGEQYF. The CDR3 DNA follows: TGCGCCAGCGGAACAGGTGAGGGCGAGCAGTACTTC.